These 19 T cell receptor beta chains came from one sample sequenced in a study of breast tumors, draining lymph nodes, adjacent tissues. Axillary draining lymph nodes of breast cancer patients supplied the node samples. TCRdb processed the multiplex PCR reads anew with MiXCR; each CDR3 protein has one entry. The sample lists approximately 210,000 distinct CDR3 sequences, about 32% seen once, with roughly 1.5% in the top ten. Input material: axillary lymph node tissue. The receptors here all came from a female donor with breast cancer. Some clones in this sample may be carry-over from other donors' samples.

This clonotype was found many times. V is TRBV18 and J is TRBJ2-7; D unclear. Germline V gene lookup returns CDR1 KGHSH and CDR2 LQKENI. This CDR3 region has 13 residues. Trimming shortened V by 0 bases and J by 3 bases, and 6 bases separated the two germline ends. The CDR3 protein is CASSPPSLYEQYF. CDR3 coding DNA: TGTGCCAGCTCACCACCATCTCTCTACGAGCAGTACTTC.

As for this clonotype: A read error may be the cause here, since a much bigger clone is one base away. The chain carries TRBV6-4 and TRBJ1-5; 7 bases agree with TRBD1. J gave up 0 bases and V 6 bases, and 8 bases lay outside the gene matches. Germline loops: CDR1 MRHNA, CDR2 SNTAGT. The CDR3 sequence is 16 residues long. CDR3 amino acids: CASRRQGQYSNQPQHF. The CDR3 region has the DNA TGTGCCAGCAGGCGACAGGGTCAATATAGCAATCAGCCCCAGCATTTT.

V and J are TRBV11-3 and TRBJ2-5, with 13 bases fitting TRBD2. The CDR3 length is 18 residues. The germline V gene encodes CDR1 SGHNT and CDR2 YENEEA. V dropped 5 bases and J dropped 6; count of bases not matched to a gene: 15. The CDR3, as DNA: TGTGCCAGCAGCCCTCGGACTAGCGGGAGCATACGCCCAAAGACCCAGTACTTC. It is translated as CASSPRTSGSIRPKTQYF.

Turning to this clonotype: The junction differs from germline at one of its ends, possibly a read error. The gene calls are TRBV11-2 and TRBJ2-5; 7 bases fit TRBD1. CDR3 length equals 13 residues. In germline, CDR1 is SGHAT, CDR2 FQNNGV. The CDR3: CASSVEDRETQYF. CDR3 nucleotide sequence: TGTGCCAGCAGCGTAGAGGACAGGGAGACCCAGTACTTC.

Comment on this clonotype: This sequence may be a read error, since a much larger clone differs from it by one base. J is TRBJ1-2 and V is TRBV6-5; D is possibly TRBD1 (5 bases). CDR3 length equals 13 residues. Germline-derived CDR1 and CDR2 are MNHEY and SVGAGI. This CDR3 is CASSLGGDYGCTF. The CDR3 nucleotides read TGTGCCAGCAGCCTCGGCGGGGACTATGGCTGCACCTTC.

This clonotype occurred many times. The chain recombines TRBV7-6 with TRBJ2-3; no firm D call. V was trimmed by 1 base and J by 2 bases, leaving 7 bases between them. CDR1 SGHVS and CDR2 FNYEAQ come from the germline V gene. The CDR3 loop spans 14 amino acids. The chain's CDR3 is CASSLERFTDTQYF. The CDR3 DNA follows: TGTGCCAGCAGCTTAGAGCGTTTCACAGATACGCAGTATTTT.

In this sample, this clonotype turned up a few times. One base away lies a much larger clone, so this may be a sequencing read error. The chain uses TRBV19 and TRBJ2-7, with D perhaps TRBD1 (6 bases). This CDR3 contains 16 residues. Germline V gives CDR1 LNHDA, CDR2 SQIVND (reference sequence). CDR3 loop: CANSSRQALGHYEQYF. For the CDR3, the DNA is TGTGCCAATAGTTCCCGACAGGCACTAGGCCACTACGAGCAGTACTTC.

This clonotype was detected many times. One end of the junction does not line up with germline, which may come from a read error. The chain couples TRBV2 to TRBJ2-1, with D maybe TRBD2 (5 bases). The germline V gene encodes CDR1 SNHLY and CDR2 FYNNEI. The CDR3 runs to 15 residues. CDR3 amino acids: CASSERDYNYNERFF. CDR3 coding DNA: TGTGCCAGCAGTGAACGCGACTACAACTACAATGAGCGGTTCTTC.

This clonotype was detected a few times. A read error is possible here, since a much larger clone lies one base away. This chain links TRBV6-5 with TRBJ1-5, with D unresolved. The CDR3 spans 12 residues. Between the trimmed V and J ends, which lost 6 bases and 3 bases, there was a span of 6 bases. Germline V CDR1 and CDR2: MNHEY, SVGAGI. The CDR3 protein is CASRRVNQPQHF. The CDR3 nucleotides are TGTGCCAGCAGGCGGGTCAATCAGCCCCAGCATTTT.

This clonotype was picked up a small number of times. A much larger clonotype is one base distant, so this may be a read error. The chain couples TRBV10-2 to TRBJ2-5; 9 bases align to TRBD1. This CDR3 contains 14 residues. CDR1 and CDR2 from the germline V gene are WSHSY and SAAADI. CDR3 nucleotide sequence: TGCACCAGCAGGGGGACAGGGTCGCGGGAGACCCAGTACTTC. Translated, it gives CTSRGTGSRETQYF.

The chain employs TRBV5-4 and TRBJ2-3, with 12 bases lining up with TRBD2. Unmatched junction bases numbered 8, after V lost 5 bases and J lost 4 bases. The CDR3 has 16 amino acids. Germline-derived CDR1 and CDR2 are SGHNT and YYREEE (reference sequence). The chain's CDR3 is CASSRPTSGSSDTQYF. CDR3 nucleotide sequence: TGTGCCAGCAGTCGCCCGACTAGCGGGAGTTCAGATACGCAGTATTTT. The variable domain in full, with the rest retrieved from reference TRBV5-4 and TRBJ2-3, is ETGVTQSPTHLIKTRGQQVTLRCSSQSGHNTVSWYQQALGQGPQFIFQYYREEENGRGNFPPRFSGLQFPNYSSELNVNALELDDSALYLCASSRPTSGSSDTQYFGPGTRLTVL.

This clonotype appeared many times. The rearrangement links TRBV29-1 to TRBJ2-5; D unresolved. The CDR3 extends over 11 amino acids. Germline CDR1 SQVTM, CDR2 ANQGSEA. Trimming took 3 bases from V and 5 from J, leaving 7 bases between them. CDR3 sequence reads: CSVDGGETQYF. In nucleotides, the CDR3 is TGCAGCGTTGATGGTGGGGAGACCCAGTACTTC.

V is TRBV9 and J is TRBJ2-7; D is undetermined. V lost 0 bases and J lost 5, with 15 bases in between. Germline V gene sequence: CDR1 SGDLS, CDR2 YYNGEE. The CDR3 spans 15 residues. CDR3 amino acids: CASSVGSDGPNEQYF. In DNA form, the CDR3 reads TGTGCCAGCAGCGTAGGAAGCGACGGACCGAACGAGCAGTACTTC.

As for this clonotype: At one of its ends the junction is not consistent with the germline gene, which may arise from a read error. This chain links TRBV2 with TRBJ2-5; maybe TRBD1 (6 bases). Germline CDR1 SNHLY, CDR2 FYNNEI. CDR3 length equals 16 residues. CDR3 in amino acids: CASSSTYRDKKETQYF. In nucleotides, the CDR3 is TGTGCCAGCAGCTCTACCTACCGGGACAAGAAAGAAACCCAGTACTTC.

This clonotype was seen just once. This rearrangement joins TRBV2 to TRBJ1-1; a possible D gene is TRBD1 (5 bases). CDR1 is SNHLY, CDR2 FYNNEI, per germline. Between the trimmed V and J ends, which lost 8 bases and 7 bases, there was a span of 17 bases. The CDR3 is 13 residues long. The CDR3 protein is CASESLGVGEAFF. CDR3 nucleotides: TGTGCCAGCGAGAGCTTGGGGGTGGGTGAAGCTTTCTTT.

In this sample, this clonotype turned up many times. J is TRBJ2-1 and V is TRBV7-6; D may be TRBD1 (7 bases). The CDR3 contains 17 residues. V lost 2 bases and J lost 1, with 15 bases in between. Germline V gene data show CDR1 as SGHVS and CDR2 as FNYEAQ. CDR3 region: CASSLKGRGASYNEQFF. CDR3 in DNA: TGTGCCAGCAGCTTAAAGGGCAGGGGGGCATCCTACAATGAGCAGTTCTTC.

This clonotype was seen repeatedly, ten times or more. V and J are TRBV29-1 and TRBJ2-1, with D perhaps TRBD2 (6 bases). Per germline, CDR1 SQVTM and CDR2 ANQGSEA. This CDR3 is built from 13 residues. With 7 bases removed from V and 6 bases from J, the gap between germline ends came to 16 bases. CDR3 DNA sequence: TGCAGCGGTAGGAGGGCCGGGAGCAATGAGCAGTTCTTC. It encodes CSGRRAGSNEQFF.

The sample holds many counts of this clonotype. This chain joins TRBV29-1 and TRBJ2-3; tentative D call: TRBD2 (7 bases). Germline loops: CDR1 SQVTM, CDR2 ANQGSEA. The CDR3 is 15 residues long. V was clipped by 7 bases and J by 0 bases, with 17 bases between them. CDR3: CSAAGGRGSTDTQYF. The CDR3 DNA reads TGCAGCGCCGCCGGGGGGCGGGGTAGCACAGATACGCAGTATTTT.

This clonotype was counted a few times. This sequence joins TRBV12-3 or TRBV12-4 and TRBJ2-1; TRBD2 agrees at 8 bases. The CDR3 runs 15 residues. V dropped 6 bases and J dropped 4; count of bases not matched to a gene: 8. CDR3 coding DNA: TGTGCCAGCAGCAGCGCGGGAGGTTTGTACAATGAGCAGTTCTTC. Amino acid sequence: CASSSAGGLYNEQFF.